The rows below give T cell receptor beta chains drawn from one sample of a study of blood T cell repertoires in COVID-19. Using immunoSEQ multiplex PCR, the repertoire was profiled, and TCRdb retains in-frame clones only, with some absent. In the table there are some 30,000 clones, approximately 87% of which are singletons. Sequenced input: peripheral blood. These receptors were taken from a human donor in a cohort sampled during active COVID-19. Each CDR3 is given with its conserved first and last residue. A D gene is named only where the DNA matches it firmly. Size values are once, few and many counts, or a class for expanded clones, and some rows have none.

d_call: NA
clone_size: NA
v_call: TRBV5-1
j_call: TRBJ1-5
cdr3_aa: CASSQTETGNHSNQPQHF
cdr3_nt: TGCGCCAGCAGCCAAACTGAAACAGGGAATCATAGCAATCAGCCCCAGCATTTT

d_call: TRBD1
clone_size: NA
v_call: TRBV28
j_call: TRBJ2-3
cdr3_aa: CAAAGTGDHDTQYF
cdr3_nt: TGTGCCGCCGCGGGTACAGGGGATCACGATACGCAGTATTTT

d_call: TRBD1
clone_size: NA
v_call: TRBV4-1
j_call: TRBJ2-2
cdr3_aa: CASSQGFPDRGNTGELFF
cdr3_nt: TGCGCCAGCAGCCAGGGTTTTCCGGACAGGGGGAACACCGGGGAGCTGTTTTTT

d_call: TRBD2
clone_size: NA
v_call: TRBV7-2
j_call: TRBJ2-3
cdr3_aa: CASSFSGGEDTQYF
cdr3_nt: TGTGCCAGCAGCTTTAGCGGGGGGGAGGATACGCAGTATTTT

d_call: NA
clone_size: NA
v_call: TRBV5-1
j_call: TRBJ1-1
cdr3_aa: CASSLRGVNTEAFF
cdr3_nt: TGCGCCAGCAGCTTGCGAGGTGTGAACACTGAAGCTTTCTTT

d_call: NA
clone_size: NA
v_call: TRBV7-2
j_call: TRBJ2-5
cdr3_aa: CASSLVEYGETQYF
cdr3_nt: TGTGCCAGCAGCTTAGTGGAGTACGGGGAGACCCAGTACTTC

d_call: NA
clone_size: NA
v_call: TRBV7-9
j_call: TRBJ1-1
cdr3_aa: CASSPTTNTEAFF
cdr3_nt: TGTGCCAGCAGCCCCACAACGAACACTGAAGCTTTCTTT

d_call: TRBD1
clone_size: once
v_call: TRBV28
j_call: TRBJ2-6
cdr3_aa: CASKKMGQPVSGANVLTF
cdr3_nt: TGTGCCAGCAAAAAAATGGGACAGCCAGTCTCTGGGGCCAACGTCCTGACTTTC

d_call: TRBD1
clone_size: NA
v_call: TRBV19
j_call: TRBJ1-5
cdr3_aa: CASSIQDRVNQPQHF
cdr3_nt: TGTGCCAGTAGTATTCAGGACAGGGTTAATCAGCCCCAGCATTTT

d_call: TRBD2
clone_size: once
v_call: TRBV11-2
j_call: TRBJ2-7
cdr3_aa: CASSLTSGLDSYEQYF
cdr3_nt: TGTGCCAGCAGCTTAACTAGCGGGCTGGACTCCTACGAGCAGTACTTC

d_call: NA
clone_size: NA
v_call: TRBV6-2/TRBV6-3
j_call: TRBJ1-1
cdr3_aa: CASSYGGENTEAFF
cdr3_nt: TGTGCCAGCAGTTACGGAGGGGAGAACACTGAAGCTTTCTTT

d_call: NA
clone_size: NA
v_call: TRBV3-1/TRBV3-2
j_call: TRBJ1-2
cdr3_aa: CASKRLQGPRSRGYTF
cdr3_nt: TGTGCCAGCAAAAGGCTCCAGGGGCCTCGCTCCAGGGGCTACACCTTC

d_call: NA
clone_size: NA
v_call: TRBV2
j_call: TRBJ1-1
cdr3_aa: CASHLAGGRFTEAFF
cdr3_nt: TGTGCCAGCCACCTGGCGGGGGGCCGCTTCACTGAAGCTTTCTTT

d_call: TRBD2
clone_size: NA
v_call: TRBV5-1
j_call: TRBJ2-1
cdr3_aa: CASSSLAGGPQFF
cdr3_nt: TGCGCCAGCAGCTCCCTAGCGGGGGGCCCGCAGTTCTTC

d_call: NA
clone_size: NA
v_call: TRBV6-6
j_call: TRBJ1-1
cdr3_aa: CASSQGQTLNTEAFF
cdr3_nt: TGTGCCAGCAGTCAAGGACAAACCCTAAACACTGAAGCTTTCTTT

d_call: NA
clone_size: NA
v_call: TRBV5-1
j_call: TRBJ2-5
cdr3_aa: CASSFDQETQYF
cdr3_nt: TGCGCCAGCAGCTTCGACCAAGAGACCCAGTACTTC

d_call: TRBD1
clone_size: NA
v_call: TRBV5-1
j_call: TRBJ2-7
cdr3_aa: CASSLQGQGESYEQYF
cdr3_nt: TGCGCCAGCAGCTTGCAGGGACAGGGGGAATCCTACGAGCAGTACTTC

d_call: NA
clone_size: NA
v_call: TRBV10-3
j_call: TRBJ2-2
cdr3_aa: CAISSRGGEGTGELFF
cdr3_nt: TGTGCCATCAGCTCCCGAGGGGGGGAGGGCACCGGGGAGCTGTTTTTT

d_call: NA
clone_size: NA
v_call: TRBV28
j_call: TRBJ1-2
cdr3_aa: CASRERTAHNYGYTF
cdr3_nt: TGTGCCAGCAGGGAAAGGACAGCGCATAACTATGGCTACACCTTC

d_call: TRBD2
clone_size: few
v_call: TRBV9
j_call: TRBJ2-2
cdr3_aa: CASNPSASGALTGELFF
cdr3_nt: TGTGCCAGCAACCCCTCCGCTAGCGGGGCCCTCACCGGGGAGCTGTTTTTT

d_call: TRBD1
clone_size: NA
v_call: TRBV9
j_call: TRBJ2-7
cdr3_aa: CASSGGQGVSYEQYF
cdr3_nt: TGTGCCAGCAGCGGGGGACAGGGGGTCTCCTACGAGCAGTACTTC

d_call: NA
clone_size: NA
v_call: TRBV10-3
j_call: TRBJ1-2
cdr3_aa: CAISELEGYGYTF
cdr3_nt: TGTGCCATCAGTGAGTTGGAGGGCTATGGCTACACCTTC

d_call: NA
clone_size: NA
v_call: TRBV3-1/TRBV3-2
j_call: TRBJ1-5
cdr3_aa: CASSQACNQPQHF
cdr3_nt: TGTGCCAGCAGCCAAGCCTGTAATCAGCCCCAGCATTTT

d_call: TRBD1
clone_size: few
v_call: TRBV29-1
j_call: TRBJ2-2
cdr3_aa: CSVLGTARTGELFF
cdr3_nt: TGCAGCGTTCTCGGGACAGCCCGTACCGGGGAGCTGTTTTTT

d_call: TRBD1
clone_size: NA
v_call: TRBV5-4
j_call: TRBJ1-1
cdr3_aa: CASSLPGQVLAFF
cdr3_nt: TGTGCCAGCAGCCTTCCGGGACAGGTTCTAGCTTTCTTT

d_call: TRBD1
clone_size: once
v_call: TRBV3-1/TRBV3-2
j_call: TRBJ2-7
cdr3_aa: CASSRQGAGSYEQYF
cdr3_nt: TGTGCCAGCAGCCGCCAGGGGGCGGGCTCCTACGAGCAGTACTTC

d_call: NA
clone_size: NA
v_call: TRBV5-1
j_call: TRBJ1-2
cdr3_aa: CASSFQAASLNYGYTF
cdr3_nt: TGCGCCAGCAGCTTTCAGGCAGCCTCCCTTAACTATGGCTACACCTTC

d_call: TRBD2
clone_size: NA
v_call: TRBV6-5
j_call: TRBJ2-3
cdr3_aa: CASRRGADTDTQYF
cdr3_nt: TGTGCCAGCAGGCGGGGGGCCGACACAGATACGCAGTATTTT

d_call: NA
clone_size: NA
v_call: TRBV12-3/TRBV12-4
j_call: TRBJ1-2
cdr3_aa: CASSGNRRGYTF
cdr3_nt: TGTGCCAGCTCCGGGAACCGGCGTGGCTACACCTTC

d_call: TRBD1
clone_size: NA
v_call: TRBV6-6
j_call: TRBJ1-6
cdr3_aa: CASTKQGANNSPLHF
cdr3_nt: TGTGCCAGCACTAAACAGGGGGCAAATAATTCACCCCTCCACTTT

d_call: NA
clone_size: NA
v_call: TRBV9
j_call: TRBJ2-3
cdr3_aa: CASSPERSLVTDTQYF
cdr3_nt: TGTGCCAGCAGCCCAGAGAGGTCCCTTGTCACAGATACGCAGTATTTT

d_call: NA
clone_size: NA
v_call: TRBV7-2
j_call: TRBJ1-4
cdr3_aa: CASSPLTGPAEF
cdr3_nt: TGTGCCAGCAGCCCATTGACAGGCCCCGCGGAATTT

d_call: TRBD1
clone_size: NA
v_call: TRBV5-1
j_call: TRBJ2-7
cdr3_aa: CASRTGTGISYEQYF
cdr3_nt: TGCGCCAGCAGAACCGGGACAGGGATATCCTACGAGCAGTACTTC

d_call: NA
clone_size: once
v_call: TRBV12-3/TRBV12-4
j_call: TRBJ2-7
cdr3_aa: CASSTIYEQYF
cdr3_nt: TGTGCCAGCAGTACTATTTACGAGCAGTACTTC

d_call: TRBD2
clone_size: NA
v_call: TRBV19
j_call: TRBJ2-2
cdr3_aa: CASRPGLATGELFF
cdr3_nt: TGTGCCAGTAGACCGGGACTAGCTACCGGGGAGCTGTTTTTT

d_call: NA
clone_size: NA
v_call: TRBV19
j_call: TRBJ2-7
cdr3_aa: CASSTYGGEQYF
cdr3_nt: TGTGCCAGTAGTACCTACGGGGGCGAGCAGTACTTC

d_call: NA
clone_size: NA
v_call: TRBV7-3
j_call: TRBJ2-2
cdr3_aa: CASSSKGGLKRGTNTGELFF
cdr3_nt: TGTGCCAGCAGCTCGAAGGGGGGACTGAAGCGGGGAACGAACACCGGGGAGCTGTTTTTT

d_call: NA
clone_size: NA
v_call: TRBV19
j_call: TRBJ1-1
cdr3_aa: CASSIQGLKNTEAFF
cdr3_nt: TGTGCCAGTAGTATCCAGGGGCTAAAGAACACTGAAGCTTTCTTT

d_call: NA
clone_size: NA
v_call: TRBV4-3
j_call: TRBJ2-4
cdr3_aa: CASSQDLQIKNIQYF
cdr3_nt: TGCGCCAGCAGCCAAGATTTGCAGATTAAAAACATTCAGTACTTC

d_call: TRBD1
clone_size: NA
v_call: TRBV7-8
j_call: TRBJ2-7
cdr3_aa: CASSLLLRGTGFVAQYF
cdr3_nt: TGTGCCAGCAGCTTACTCCTCCGAGGGACAGGGTTTGTCGCGCAGTACTTC

d_call: NA
clone_size: once
v_call: TRBV19
j_call: TRBJ1-6
cdr3_aa: CASSTSWGETPLHF
cdr3_nt: TGTGCCAGTAGTACTTCATGGGGGGAGACCCCCCTCCACTTT

d_call: NA
clone_size: few
v_call: TRBV11-3
j_call: TRBJ2-3
cdr3_aa: CASSLGPDTQYF
cdr3_nt: TGTGCCAGCAGCCTCGGTCCAGATACGCAGTATTTT

d_call: NA
clone_size: NA
v_call: TRBV7-6
j_call: TRBJ2-7
cdr3_aa: CASSLWGGQSSYEQYF
cdr3_nt: TGTGCCAGCAGCCTCTGGGGGGGGCAATCCTCCTACGAGCAGTACTTC

d_call: NA
clone_size: NA
v_call: TRBV5-1
j_call: TRBJ1-1
cdr3_aa: CASSSGQPNTEAFF
cdr3_nt: TGCGCCAGCAGCTCCGGACAACCAAACACTGAAGCTTTCTTT

d_call: NA
clone_size: NA
v_call: TRBV11-2
j_call: TRBJ2-3
cdr3_aa: CASSPSFNTQYF
cdr3_nt: TGTGCCAGCAGCCCGTCTTTTAATACGCAGTATTTT